This T cell receptor beta chain was sequenced in a study of control samples from healthy donors and cancer patients. Assay: immunoSEQ multiplex PCR; the TCRdb copy retains only in-frame clones and omits some. The sample carries 200,000 to 250,000 clones, over 90% recorded once. Germline CDR1 MNHEY, CDR2 SVGAGI. Trimming took off 4 bases at V and 2 bases at J, with 12 bases between the two ends. The CDR3 length is 15 residues. This chain connects TRBV6-5 to TRBJ1-3; weak D call: TRBD1 (5 bases). Input material: blood. This clonotype was sampled from a man aged 50-59 years in good health. The CDR3 nucleotides are TGTGCCAGCAGTTTCCAGGGAGGGACTGGAAACACCATATATTTT. It is translated as CASSFQGGTGNTIYF.